Presented here are 18 T cell receptor beta chains from one specimen sequenced in a study of blood T cell repertoires in COVID-19. The protocol was immunoSEQ multiplex PCR, while the TCRdb copy is restricted to in-frame clones and leaves out a portion. The table shows 500,000 to 600,000 clones, with roughly nine tenths occurring only once. The material sequenced was peripheral blood. These receptors were collected from a woman aged 45-60 years with COVID-19, enrolled during active disease.

Only a few counts were recorded for this clone. The chain recombines TRBV6-5 with TRBJ2-2, with D perhaps TRBD2 (8 bases). The CDR3 totals 15 residues. Germline V gives CDR1 MNHEY, CDR2 SVGAGI. Trimming took 5 bases from V and 5 from J, leaving 15 bases between them. The CDR3 spells CASSRQGLGTGELFF. CDR3 coding DNA: TGTGCCAGCAGTCGACAGGGACTAGGAACCGGGGAGCTGTTTTTT.

The chain recombines TRBV10-2 with TRBJ1-2, with D perhaps TRBD1 (5 bases). V lost 8 bases and J lost 4, with 8 bases in between. The germline gives CDR1 WSHSY, CDR2 SAAADI. This CDR3 contains 11 residues. The CDR3 loop is CASGDSYGYTF. The CDR3 nucleotides read TGCGCCAGCGGCGACAGCTATGGCTACACCTTC.

The sample holds one count of this clone. The chain carries TRBV19 and TRBJ1-4, with D possibly matching TRBD1 (5 bases). The CDR3 runs to 15 residues. V was trimmed by 4 bases and J by 8 bases, leaving 17 bases between them. Per the germline V gene, CDR1 is LNHDA and CDR2 is SQIVND (reference sequence). CDR3 coding DNA: TGTGCCAGTAGTACCATTTCGACAGCAGAAGAAAAACTGTTTTTT. Translated, it gives CASSTISTAEEKLFF.

This sequence joins TRBV6-5 and TRBJ1-2; TRBD1 aligns across 7 bases. Trimming at V came to 3 bases and at J to 7 bases, leaving 8 bases not matched to a gene. CDR1 is MNHEY, CDR2 SVGAGI, per germline. The CDR3 is 14 amino acids. The CDR3 spells CASSYSDRDRGYTF. The CDR3 DNA reads TGTGCCAGCAGTTATTCCGACAGGGACCGTGGCTACACCTTC.

The rearrangement links TRBV27 to TRBJ1-5, with 12 bases aligning to TRBD1. The CDR3 contains 17 residues. The germline V gene encodes CDR1 MNHEY and CDR2 SMNVEV (reference sequence). Trimming took 2 bases from V and 2 from J; bases not matched to a gene: 4. In DNA, the CDR3 is TGTGCCAGCAGTTTAGCAGGGACAGGGGGCGGCAATCAGCCCCAGCATTTT. Protein product: CASSLAGTGGGNQPQHF.

The chain recombines TRBV10-3 with TRBJ1-2; TRBD1 matches at 7 bases. With V trimmed by 0 bases and J by 2 bases, 3 bases remained unmatched. This CDR3 region has 15 residues. The V gene's germline CDR1 is ENHRY and CDR2 SYGVKD. CDR3 DNA: TGTGCCATCAGTGAGTCTACAGGGGTGAACTATGGCTACACCTTC. Its translation: CAISESTGVNYGYTF.

This chain connects TRBV30 to TRBJ1-1; D is unclear. Germline V gives CDR1 GTSNPN, CDR2 SVGIG (reference sequence). CDR3 length: 11 amino acids. Trimming removed 3 bases from V and 6 bases from J, with 8 bases in between. CDR3 sequence: CAWRERAEAFF. CDR3 sequence (DNA): TGTGCCTGGAGGGAGCGCGCTGAAGCTTTCTTT.

Here the CDR3 reads CASGGTSGFGSSYEQYF. CDR3 coding DNA: TGTGCCAGCGGGGGGACTAGCGGGTTTGGTAGCTCCTACGAGCAGTACTTC. The chain employs TRBV7-9 and TRBJ2-7; 12 positions match TRBD2. There are 17 residues in the CDR3. V lost 8 bases to trimming and J lost 0 bases; unmatched junction nucleotides: 11. Germline CDR1 reads SEHNR; CDR2 reads FQNEAQ (reference sequence).

The chain couples TRBV6-5 to TRBJ1-4, with a possible D match to TRBD1 (6 bases). Germline assignment: CDR1 MNHEY and CDR2 SVGAGI. Deletions cut 0 bases from V and 7 bases from J, with 9 bases between. This CDR3 spans 14 amino acids. The CDR3 protein is CASSYSNRAEKLFF. CDR3 sequence (DNA): TGTGCCAGCAGTTACTCGAACAGGGCTGAAAAACTGTTTTTT.

V gene TRBV6-1 combines with J gene TRBJ1-2; no definite D call. This CDR3 contains 13 residues. The V gene lost 2 bases and the J gene lost 5 bases, with 9 bases spanning the gap. Germline CDR1 MNHNS, CDR2 SASEGT. DNA for the CDR3: TGTGCCAGCAGTGAAAGAGGGCCGTATGGCTACACCTTC. Its protein product is CASSERGPYGYTF.

This chain connects TRBV5-6 to TRBJ2-7, with TRBD1 matching 7 bases. The CDR3 is 15 amino acids. Per germline, CDR1 SGHDT and CDR2 YYEEEE. The ends lost 3 bases at V and 3 bases at J; junction bases unmatched: 9. The CDR3 here is CASSSLQGSRYEQYF. The CDR3 DNA sequence: TGTGCCAGCAGCTCATTACAGGGGAGTCGCTACGAGCAGTACTTC.

The CDR3 nucleotides are TGTGCCAGCAGCTTAGACGGGCAGGGGGGCTATGGCTACACCTTC. This sequence encodes CASSLDGQGGYGYTF. The chain is built from TRBV7-8 and TRBJ1-2, with TRBD1 identical over 7 bases. The germline V gene encodes CDR1 SGHVS and CDR2 FQNEAQ. Germline trimming cut 1 base from V and 4 bases from J; bases unmatched to any gene: 6. The CDR3 consists of 15 residues.

V gene TRBV19 combines with J gene TRBJ1-2; perhaps TRBD1 as D (5 bases). Per germline, CDR1 LNHDA and CDR2 SQIVND (reference sequence). This CDR3 is built from 13 residues. V shed 1 base and J shed 6 bases, with 9 bases lying between them. DNA of the CDR3: TGTGCCAGTAGTATAGGACAGAACAATGGCTACACCTTC. Its translation: CASSIGQNNGYTF. The complete variable domain, with remaining parts taken from reference TRBV19 and TRBJ1-2, reads DGGITQSPKYLFRKEGQNVTLSCEQNLNHDAMYWYRQDPGQGLRLIYYSQIVNDFQKGDIAEGYSVSREKKESFPLTVTSAQKNPTAFYLCASSIGQNNGYTFGSGTRLTVV.

This clone turned up a few times. The chain has TRBV30 and TRBJ2-4, with a weak D call TRBD2 (6 bases). This CDR3 has 13 amino acids. Germline values: CDR1 GTSNPN, CDR2 SVGIG (reference sequence). Trimming removed 3 bases from V and 6 bases from J, with 12 bases in between. Written as DNA, the CDR3 is TGTGCCTGGAGAGTCGGGGGAATAAACATTCAGTACTTC. It translates to CAWRVGGINIQYF. The full variable domain, completed using reference TRBV30 and TRBJ2-4, is SQTIHQWPATLVQPVGSPLSLECTVEGTSNPNLYWYRQAAGRGLQLLFYSVGIGQISSEVPQNLSASRPQDRQFILSSKKLLLSDSGFYLCAWRVGGINIQYFGAGTRLSVL.

This chain connects TRBV19 to TRBJ2-3; possibly TRBD1 for D (8 bases). The germline V gene has CDR1 LNHDA and CDR2 SQIVND (reference sequence). The CDR3 is 16 residues long. The V end was cut by 4 bases, the J end by 3 bases, with 17 bases between. The CDR3 nucleotides are TGTGCCAGTAGTAAGGCAGGGGGCGGGAGTACAGATACGCAGTATTTT. It encodes CASSKAGGGSTDTQYF.

This clone was recorded once. The rearrangement links TRBV7-2 to TRBJ2-1, with TRBD2 identical over 10 bases. Germline lookup yields CDR1 SGHTA and CDR2 FQGNSA. The CDR3 sequence is 15 residues long. The V segment lost 4 bases and the J segment 7 bases; nucleotides outside the gene matches: 7. The CDR3 DNA reads as TGTGCCAGCAGCTCTGTACCGGGACTAGCGAATGAGCAGTTCTTC. It specifies CASSSVPGLANEQFF.

The J gene is TRBJ1-4, the V gene TRBV9; 9 nucleotides match TRBD1. This CDR3 spans 16 amino acids. The germline CDR1 and CDR2 sequences are SGDLS and YYNGEE. V lost 3 bases, J lost 4 bases, and 7 bases stayed unmatched. The CDR3 nucleotides are TGTGCCAGCAGCGCAGGACCGGGACAGGGTAATGAAAAACTGTTTTTT. Translating it yields CASSAGPGQGNEKLFF.

CDR3: CASSPGGVANEKLFF. The CDR3, as DNA: TGTGCCAGCAGTCCGGGGGGGGTAGCTAATGAAAAACTGTTTTTT. The chain joins TRBV7-2 to TRBJ1-4; possibly TRBD1 for D (5 bases). Germline CDR1 SGHTA, CDR2 FQGNSA. The CDR3 loop spans 15 amino acids. Trimming took off 6 bases at V and 3 bases at J, with 14 bases between the two ends. The full variable domain, its missing parts supplied by reference TRBV7-2 and TRBJ1-4, is GAGVSQSPSNKVTEKGKDVELRCDPISGHTALYWYRQSLGQGLEFLIYFQGNSAPDKSGLPSDRFSAERTGGSVSTLTIQRTQQEDSAVYLCASSPGGVANEKLFFGSGTQLSVL.